These 18 T cell receptor beta chains share one sample of origin, sequenced in a study of immune characterization of retroperitoneal liposarcoma. TCRdb passed the PCR reads through MiXCR, listing each CDR3 protein once. Among roughly 3,000 distinct CDR3 sequences, under 55% were seen once, and the ten largest hold about two fifths. The specimen was tumor tissue. These receptors all come from a male donor with retroperitoneal liposarcoma.

There are a few counts of this clonotype. The genes are TRBV6-6 and TRBJ1-6; no reliable D call. With 0 bases removed from V and 2 bases from J, the gap between germline ends came to 11 bases. The CDR3 length is 17 residues. CDR1 is MNHNY, CDR2 SVGAGI, per germline (reference sequence). This chain's CDR3 is CASSYSERDPYNSPLHF. CDR3 DNA: TGTGCCAGCAGTTACTCCGAAAGGGATCCCTATAATTCACCCCTCCACTTT.

The table lists this clonotype with a few counts. The chain recombines TRBV3-1 with TRBJ2-7, with 7 bases lining up with TRBD1. The germline V gene has CDR1 LGHDT and CDR2 YNNKEL (reference sequence). V lost 3 bases, J lost 7 bases, and 3 bases stayed unmatched. The CDR3 is made up of 12 amino acids. CDR3 sequence (DNA): TGTGCCAGCAGCCATGACAGGGAAGAGCAGTACTTC. Protein product: CASSHDREEQYF.

This clonotype was observed a handful of times. The V and J genes are TRBV12-3 or TRBV12-4 and TRBJ1-5, with D hard to call. Trimming took off 6 bases at V and 5 bases at J, with 29 bases between the two ends. CDR3 size: 19 residues. CDR3 amino acids: CASSTLGLRHHTPHQPQHF. CDR3 nucleotides: TGTGCCAGCAGCACTCTGGGCCTGAGGCATCACACGCCGCATCAGCCCCAGCATTTT.

The rearrangement joins TRBV12-3 or TRBV12-4 to TRBJ2-5, with TRBD2 matching over 10 bases. The V gene end was trimmed by 3 bases and the J gene end by 11 bases; junction bases not matched to a gene: 12. This CDR3 region has 15 residues. The CDR3 is CASSFTGLAFNEQYF. The CDR3 coding sequence is TGTGCCAGCAGTTTTACGGGACTAGCGTTCAATGAGCAGTACTTC.

This clonotype is categorized as large. The V call is TRBV6-1, the J call TRBJ2-7; perhaps TRBD2 as D (5 bases). With 5 bases removed from V and 2 bases from J, the gap between germline ends came to 19 bases. CDR3 length: 16 residues. Germline V gene lookup returns CDR1 MNHNS and CDR2 SASEGT. The CDR3 bases are TGTGCCAGCAGTCCGCATCATTCCGGGGAAGCCTACGAGCAGTACTTC. Translating it yields CASSPHHSGEAYEQYF.

The chain joins TRBV20-1 to TRBJ1-5, with 9 bases matching TRBD1. With 2 bases clipped from V and 5 bases from J, the junction kept 7 bases outside the gene matches. CDR1 and CDR2 (germline): DFQATT, SNEGSKA (reference sequence). The CDR3 has 15 amino acids. The CDR3 bases are TGCAGTGCTAGACCCGACAGGGGGAAGGATCAGCCCCAGCATTTT. It is translated as CSARPDRGKDQPQHF.

This clonotype was picked up a small number of times. The chain joins TRBV7-8 to TRBJ2-2; no clear D. This CDR3 spans 16 amino acids. CDR1 is SGHVS and CDR2 is FQNEAQ in the germline V gene. V lost 0 bases, J lost 3 bases, and 11 bases lay in between. In DNA, the CDR3 is TGTGCCAGCAGCTTAGCGGGATCTGAGGACACCGGGGAGCTGTTTTTT. Translated, it gives CASSLAGSEDTGELFF.

On this clonotype: The junction does not match germline at one end; this may be a read error. The CDR3 bases are TGTGCCAGCAGCTTAGGGACTAGCCTATACGAGCAGTATTTC. Its translation: CASSLGTSLYEQYF. The V gene is TRBV7-8, the J gene TRBJ2-5; 8 positions agree with TRBD2. Germline loops: CDR1 SGHVS, CDR2 FQNEAQ. The CDR3 extends over 14 amino acids.

The genes are TRBV12-3 or TRBV12-4 and TRBJ2-3, with D possibly being TRBD2 (5 bases). The CDR3 covers 15 residues. With 0 bases removed from V and 4 bases from J, the gap between germline ends came to 11 bases. The CDR3 DNA is TGTGCCAGCAGTTTAGCGGGAGTAGTAGCAGATACGCAGTATTTT. Amino acid sequence: CASSLAGVVADTQYF.

In its sample, this clonotype was seen a few times. V is TRBV6-1 and J is TRBJ2-1; 10 nucleotides align to TRBD2. The CDR3 totals 15 residues. Germline assignment: CDR1 MNHNS and CDR2 SASEGT. V trimming: 2 bases; J trimming: 10 bases; junction bases outside the gene matches: 8. The CDR3 DNA is TGTGCCAGCAGTGAAAGTCTAGCGGGAGCCTACGAGCAGTTCTTC. It codes for CASSESLAGAYEQFF.

The J gene is TRBJ2-5, the V gene TRBV7-2; TRBD2 aligns across 14 bases. The J call is doubtful: the DNA matches TRBJ2-1 better. This CDR3 comprises 19 residues. Looked up from germline, CDR1 is SGHTA and CDR2 is FQGNSA. CDR3 residues: CASSLPGTSGSSTEETQFF. DNA of the CDR3: TGTGCCAGCAGCTTACCCGGGACTAGCGGGAGCTCTACGGAAGAGACCCAGTTCTTC.

V and J are TRBV7-6 and TRBJ2-1; 8 nucleotides line up with TRBD2. J was trimmed by 5 bases and V by 2 bases; bases with no gene match: 5. The germline gives CDR1 SGHVS, CDR2 FNYEAQ. The length of the CDR3 is 15 residues. The CDR3 nucleotides read TGTGCCAGCAGCTTAAGTACTAGCGGAAACAATGAGCAGTTCTTC. This codes for CASSLSTSGNNEQFF.

The chain has TRBV23-1 and TRBJ2-1, with 8 bases identical to TRBD1. TRBV23-1 is an ORF, with its function uncertain. V lost 2 bases, J lost 10 bases, and 13 bases stayed unmatched. The CDR3 contains 16 residues. The CDR3 region is CASSQTAGRGQYEQFF. DNA of the CDR3: TGCGCCAGCAGTCAAACCGCCGGCAGGGGGCAGTACGAGCAGTTCTTC.

The chain has TRBV6-1 and TRBJ1-1, with D unclear. The ends were cut back, 3 bases at V and 5 bases at J, with 22 bases in the middle. The CDR3 has 17 residues. Germline V gene sequence: CDR1 MNHNS, CDR2 SASEGT. CDR3 in amino acids: CASSESAVLGLSTEAFF. Written as DNA, the CDR3 is TGTGCCAGCAGTGAGTCCGCGGTTTTGGGCTTGTCAACTGAAGCTTTCTTT.

The J gene is TRBJ2-7, the V gene TRBV7-2; perhaps TRBD2 as D (6 bases). The J call may be wrong; the DNA end is better matched by TRBJ2-1. The CDR3 covers 12 residues. CDR1 is SGHTA and CDR2 is FQGNSA in the germline V gene. CDR3 DNA sequence: TGTGCCAGCAGCTTACATGGGACTCGGCAGTTCTTC. As protein: CASSLHGTRQFF.

The rearrangement links TRBV6-1 to TRBJ2-7, with no clear D. Germline CDR1 is MNHNS and CDR2 is SASEGT. The length of the CDR3 is 11 residues. Trimming removed 5 bases at V and 4 bases at J, with 6 bases between. The CDR3 nucleotides read TGTGCCAGCAGTTCTCAGTACGAGCAGTACTTC. This gives the protein CASSSQYEQYF.

This clonotype was detected ten times or more. V and J are TRBV6-1 and TRBJ2-7; D is perhaps TRBD1 or TRBD2 (5 bases each). This CDR3 is 13 amino acids long. The germline V gene has CDR1 MNHNS and CDR2 SASEGT. Trimming shortened V by 6 bases and J by 2 bases, and 11 bases separated the two germline ends. The CDR3 DNA reads TGTGCCAGCAGGACGGGGCCCGCCTACGAGCAGTACTTC. Its translation is CASRTGPAYEQYF.

The rearrangement links TRBV11-3 to TRBJ2-5; 9 nucleotides line up with TRBD1. The last part of the DNA fits TRBJ2-1 better; the J call may be wrong. Per germline, CDR1 SGHNT and CDR2 YENEEA. The CDR3 runs 16 residues. In DNA form, the CDR3 reads TGTGCCAGCAGCCTTTTGGGGACAGGGATTCAAGAGACCCAGTTCTTC. Translated: CASSLLGTGIQETQFF.